The T cell receptor beta chain under discussion was sequenced for a study of T-cell reconstitution after alpha-beta-depleted transplantation in children. Study observations and caveats: Expanded clones from the graft, numbering several hundred, reportedly supplied alpha-beta T cells about two months after transplant. A year post-transplant, T-cell counts and diversity derived mostly from newly produced T cells. The origin of high day-60 TCRbeta diversity in some patients lay in surviving recipient T cells and thymic progenitors.

The TCRbeta library incorporated unique molecular identifiers. From the PCR reads, TCRdb called clonotypes with MiXCR, one entry per CDR3 protein. The table has some 140,000 distinct CDR3 sequences, around a tenth seen once. Trimming stripped 7 bases from V and 4 bases from J, with 8 bases between. This CDR3 contains 11 residues. CDR1 and CDR2 from the germline V gene are MNHEY and SVGEGT. This clonotype showed up just a few times. Its antigen is currently unknown. The chain recombines TRBV6-2 or TRBV6-3 with TRBJ2-7, with a possible D match to TRBD2 (5 bases). The sequence came from a girl in the first two years of life who had a stem cell transplant for combined immunodeficiency, so the T cells may come from the graft donor. The material sequenced was PBMCs, mostly from graft donor cells, taken 180 days after TCRalphabeta/CD19-depleted stem cell transplant. The CDR3: CASTSGYEQYF. The DNA of the CDR3 is TGTGCCAGCACTTCGGGGTACGAGCAGTACTTC.